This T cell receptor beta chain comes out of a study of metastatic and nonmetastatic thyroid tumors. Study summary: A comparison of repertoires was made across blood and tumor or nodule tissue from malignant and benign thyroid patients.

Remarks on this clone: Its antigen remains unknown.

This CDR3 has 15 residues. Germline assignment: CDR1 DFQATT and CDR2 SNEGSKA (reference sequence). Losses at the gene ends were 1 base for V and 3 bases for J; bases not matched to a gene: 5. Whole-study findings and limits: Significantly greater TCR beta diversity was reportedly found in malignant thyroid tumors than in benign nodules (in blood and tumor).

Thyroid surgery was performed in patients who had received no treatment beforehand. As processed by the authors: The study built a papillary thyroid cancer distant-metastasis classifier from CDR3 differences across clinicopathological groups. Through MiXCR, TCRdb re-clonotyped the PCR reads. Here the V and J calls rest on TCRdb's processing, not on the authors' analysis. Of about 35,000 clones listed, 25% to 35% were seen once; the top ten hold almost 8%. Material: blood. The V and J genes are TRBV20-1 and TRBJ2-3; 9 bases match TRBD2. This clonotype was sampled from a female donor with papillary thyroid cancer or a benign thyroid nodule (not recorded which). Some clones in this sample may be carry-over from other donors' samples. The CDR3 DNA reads TGCAGTGCTAGAGGCCTTAGCGGGAGTACAGATACGCAGTATTTT. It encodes CSARGLSGSTDTQYF.